Shown below are 24 T cell receptor beta chains from a single sample sequenced in a study of technical replicates of blood from four donors. Assay used: immunoSEQ multiplex PCR; TCRdb lists only in-frame clones, some missing. The sample has some 99,000 clones, 95% seen once; the top ten hold just over 0.2%. Sequencing was done on a sample of T cells isolated from PBMCs. These receptors all come from a human donor in good health.

The chain couples TRBV6-6 to TRBJ1-1; D is perhaps TRBD1 (5 bases). V lost 6 bases and J 3 bases, leaving 14 bases between the germline ends. In germline, CDR1 is MNHNY, CDR2 SVGAGI (reference sequence). This CDR3 spans 14 amino acids. The CDR3 protein is CASRVGTADTEAFF. The DNA for the CDR3 is TGTGCCAGCAGGGTCGGGACTGCAGACACTGAAGCTTTCTTT.

This clone was counted once. The chain recombines TRBV7-9 with TRBJ2-1; maybe TRBD1 (7 bases). CDR3 length: 16 residues. With 4 bases removed from V and 5 bases from J, the gap between germline ends came to 18 bases. Germline-derived CDR1 and CDR2 are SEHNR and FQNEAQ (reference sequence). Here the CDR3 reads CASSSPRQGGDNEQFF. CDR3 nucleotide sequence: TGTGCCAGCAGCTCCCCAAGACAGGGCGGGGACAATGAGCAGTTCTTC.

The V and J genes are TRBV5-6 and TRBJ2-7; D not certain. V lost 3 bases to trimming and J lost 2 bases, with 12 bases between them. This CDR3 has 14 amino acids. Germline V CDR1 and CDR2: SGHDT, YYEEEE. CDR3 amino acids: CASSSVSQPYEQYF. CDR3 bases: TGTGCCAGCAGCTCCGTTAGTCAACCCTACGAGCAGTACTTC.

The chain uses TRBV5-6 and TRBJ2-4; 8 bases are a match to TRBD1. With 0 bases clipped from V and 4 bases from J, the junction kept 9 bases outside the gene matches. CDR1 and CDR2 from the germline V gene are SGHDT and YYEEEE. The CDR3 has 17 residues. The CDR3 bases are TGTGCCAGCAGCTTGGCCGGGCAGGGGGCCTGGAAAAACATTCAGTACTTC. Amino acid sequence: CASSLAGQGAWKNIQYF.

The chain links TRBV19 to TRBJ1-1; a weak D match, TRBD1 (5 bases). With 3 bases removed from V and 4 bases from J, the gap between germline ends came to 12 bases. The CDR3 spans 14 residues. The V gene's germline CDR1 is LNHDA and CDR2 SQIVND (reference sequence). CDR3 loop: CASSISGSRTEAFF. CDR3 nucleotides: TGTGCCAGTAGTATCTCAGGGTCCCGCACTGAAGCTTTCTTT.

The chain has TRBV10-3 and TRBJ2-7; 8 bases agree with TRBD1. The CDR3 contains 14 residues. Unmatched junction bases numbered 5, after V lost 4 bases and J lost 3 bases. Germline CDR1 is ENHRY and CDR2 is SYGVKD. This CDR3 is CAISVTGDFYEQYF. CDR3 in DNA: TGTGCCATCAGTGTGACAGGGGACTTCTACGAGCAGTACTTC.

The rearrangement joins TRBV9 to TRBJ2-4, with 13 nucleotides matching TRBD2. The CDR3 has 17 amino acids. Trimming removed 2 bases from V and 5 bases from J; junction bases left unmatched: 7. CDR1 and CDR2 from the germline V gene are SGDLS and YYNGEE. Here the CDR3 DNA reads TGTGCCAGCAGCGTGGGACTAGCGGGATTCTTACAAAACATTCAGTACTTC. This sequence encodes CASSVGLAGFLQNIQYF.

The CDR3 region has the DNA TGCGCCAGCAAGCGTAGCGGGACGGCCGGGGAGCTGTTTTTT. Protein product: CASKRSGTAGELFF. The J gene is TRBJ2-2, the V gene TRBV5-1, with TRBD2 identical over 8 bases. Losses at the gene ends were 6 bases for V and 6 bases for J; bases not matched to a gene: 7. CDR3 length equals 14 residues. Germline CDR1 SGHRS, CDR2 YFSETQ.

This clone turned up a few times. V is TRBV5-6 and J is TRBJ1-1, with 7 bases aligning to TRBD1. This CDR3 spans 17 amino acids. Germline values: CDR1 SGHDT, CDR2 YYEEEE. The ends lost 3 bases at V and 8 bases at J; junction bases unmatched: 19. CDR3 nucleotides: TGTGCCAGCAGCTCTCAATCCGGGACAGCCCCCTTAGAAGAAGCTTTCTTT. Encoded protein: CASSSQSGTAPLEEAFF.

This clone was seen a single time. The chain couples TRBV7-2 to TRBJ1-4; tentative D call: TRBD1 (6 bases). The germline V and J ends were trimmed by 6 bases and 0 bases, with 11 bases remaining between them. Germline assignment: CDR1 SGHTA and CDR2 FQGNSA. The CDR3 is 15 residues long. Here the CDR3 DNA reads TGTGCCAGCAGTTGGACAGCTGCAACTAATGAAAAACTGTTTTTT. Translation gives CASSWTAATNEKLFF. The whole variable domain, remainder taken from reference TRBV7-2 and TRBJ1-4, is GAGVSQSPSNKVTEKGKDVELRCDPISGHTALYWYRQSLGQGLEFLIYFQGNSAPDKSGLPSDRFSAERTGGSVSTLTIQRTQQEDSAVYLCASSWTAATNEKLFFGSGTQLSVL.

Written as DNA, the CDR3 is TGTGCCAGTAGTATCCTAGGACAGGGGAGCACAGATACGCAGTATTTT. This gives the protein CASSILGQGSTDTQYF. The genes are TRBV19 and TRBJ2-3, with 9 bases matching TRBD1. Trimming removed 3 bases from V and 0 bases from J; junction bases left unmatched: 4. Germline lookup yields CDR1 LNHDA and CDR2 SQIVND (reference sequence). This CDR3 has 16 residues.

Worth noting for this clone: One junction end does not reproduce the germline sequence, and a read error may be involved. The chain joins TRBV7-7 to TRBJ2-1; 12 bases line up with TRBD2. The V gene's germline CDR1 is SSHAT and CDR2 FNYEAQ (reference sequence). CDR3 length equals 16 residues. DNA of the CDR3: TGTGCTAGCAGCTCAGGACTAGCGGGGTCCTACAATGAGCAGTTCTTC. This translates into CASSSGLAGSYNEQFF. Full variable domain (rest looked up from reference TRBV7-7 and TRBJ2-1): GAGVSQSPRYKVTKRGQDVTLRCDPISSHATLYWYQQALGQGPEFLTYFNYEAQPDKSGLPSDRFSAERPEGSISTLTIQRTEQRDSAMYRCASSSGLAGSYNEQFFGPGTRLTVL.

This chain joins TRBV7-9 and TRBJ2-7; 9 bases fit TRBD1. V was clipped by 9 bases and J by 2 bases; unmatched bases: 8. In germline, CDR1 is SEHNR, CDR2 FQNEAQ (reference sequence). The CDR3 spans 14 residues. This CDR3 reads CASTNWDRAYEQYF. The CDR3 coding sequence is TGTGCCAGTACCAATTGGGACAGGGCCTACGAGCAGTACTTC.

V gene TRBV11-2 combines with J gene TRBJ1-1; TRBD1 matches 7 bases. The V gene end was trimmed by 6 bases and the J gene end by 5 bases; junction bases not matched to a gene: 12. The CDR3 has 15 amino acids. Germline V gene lookup returns CDR1 SGHAT and CDR2 FQNNGV. CDR3 coding DNA: TGTGCCAGCAGACACAAACAGGGGTTGAGAACTGAAGCTTTCTTT. This translates into CASRHKQGLRTEAFF.

This clone was detected only once. The rearrangement uses TRBV5-4 and TRBJ2-1; D unclear. The CDR3 loop spans 12 amino acids. V was trimmed by 2 bases and J by 8 bases, leaving 8 bases between them. Germline V CDR1 and CDR2: SGHNT, YYREEE (reference sequence). Here the CDR3 reads CASSFNSDEQFF. DNA for the CDR3: TGTGCCAGCAGCTTTAACTCTGATGAGCAGTTCTTC.

The chain joins TRBV6-5 to TRBJ2-1, with 11 bases matching TRBD2. Trimming at V came to 4 bases and at J to 8 bases, leaving 10 bases not matched to a gene. This CDR3 contains 16 residues. Germline V CDR1 and CDR2: MNHEY, SVGAGI. The CDR3 bases are TGTGCCAGCAGTTTAGCGGGGGGGGCCGGGGTCGATGAGCAGTTCTTC. Protein: CASSLAGGAGVDEQFF.

The CDR3 DNA is TGTGCCAGCAGGGGGGAATGGGACAGGAGTTACAATGAGCAGTTCTTC. Translating it yields CASRGEWDRSYNEQFF. The V call is TRBV7-9, the J call TRBJ2-1; 8 bases map to TRBD1. J gave up 4 bases and V 6 bases, and 11 bases lay outside the gene matches. CDR3 length: 16 amino acids. CDR1 and CDR2 (germline): SEHNR, FQNEAQ (reference sequence).

The chain combines TRBV6-6 with TRBJ2-1; 9 bases fit TRBD2. This CDR3 is 13 amino acids long. J gave up 10 bases and V 8 bases, and 9 bases lay outside the gene matches. Germline V CDR1 and CDR2: MNHNY, SVGAGI (reference sequence). The CDR3 nucleotides are TGTGCCAGCCGATTACCCGCGGGGGGGGAGCAGTTCTTC. Translated: CASRLPAGGEQFF.

The chain couples TRBV6-4 to TRBJ1-2, with 10 bases that match TRBD1. The CDR3 covers 15 residues. Trimming took 1 base from V and 4 from J; bases not matched to a gene: 3. CDR1 and CDR2 (germline): MRHNA, SNTAGT. CDR3 nucleotides: TGTGCCAGCAGTGACTTGGACAGGGGGGGCTATGGCTACACCTTC. Residues: CASSDLDRGGYGYTF.

The chain links TRBV5-1 to TRBJ1-2; 7 bases match TRBD1. Germline values: CDR1 SGHRS, CDR2 YFSETQ. Germline trimming cut 0 bases from V and 4 bases from J; bases unmatched to any gene: 6. The CDR3 runs to 15 residues. CDR3 sequence reads: CASSLVEGGPYGYTF. The CDR3 bases are TGCGCCAGCAGCTTGGTTGAAGGGGGCCCCTATGGCTACACCTTC.

CDR3 in amino acids: CASSFTRTAEAFF. The CDR3 nucleotides read TGTGCCAGCAGCTTCACAAGGACAGCTGAAGCTTTCTTT. The chain combines TRBV5-8 with TRBJ1-1; D may be TRBD1 (6 bases). Germline V gene lookup returns CDR1 SGHTS and CDR2 YDEGEE. This CDR3 is 13 amino acids long. Trimming removed 2 bases at V and 6 bases at J, with 11 bases between. Full variable domain (missing parts from reference TRBV5-8 and TRBJ1-1): EAGVTQSPTHLIKTRGQQATLRCSPISGHTSVYWYQQALGLGLQFLLWYDEGEERNRGNFPPRFSGRQFPNYSSELNVNALELEDSALYLCASSFTRTAEAFFGQGTRLTVV.

The chain is built from TRBV2 and TRBJ1-5; D is unresolved. Trimming stripped 4 bases from V and 5 bases from J, with 12 bases between. The CDR3 runs to 14 residues. Germline values: CDR1 SNHLY, CDR2 FYNNEI. The CDR3 sequence is CASSGDTLYQPQHF. The DNA of the CDR3 is TGTGCCAGCAGTGGAGACACGCTCTATCAGCCCCAGCATTTT.

V and J are TRBV6-1 and TRBJ2-4; 8 bases are a match to TRBD1. CDR3 size: 14 residues. The trim removed 6 bases at V and 6 bases at J, leaving 7 bases unmatched. Per germline, CDR1 MNHNS and CDR2 SASEGT. CDR3 in DNA: TGTGCCAGCAGCCCTAGACAGGGGATAAACATTCAGTACTTC. Its protein product is CASSPRQGINIQYF.

The count of this clone is one. Here the CDR3 DNA reads TGCGCCAGCAGCCAAGATAGGGACAGGGGTCTTACTAAAAGATACTACAATGAGCAGTTCTTC. Amino acids: CASSQDRDRGLTKRYYNEQFF. The rearrangement uses TRBV4-1 and TRBJ2-1; 10 bases are a match to TRBD1. In germline, CDR1 is MGHRA, CDR2 YSYEKL. V shed 0 bases and J 3 bases; nucleotides not matched to a gene: 17. The CDR3 covers 21 residues.